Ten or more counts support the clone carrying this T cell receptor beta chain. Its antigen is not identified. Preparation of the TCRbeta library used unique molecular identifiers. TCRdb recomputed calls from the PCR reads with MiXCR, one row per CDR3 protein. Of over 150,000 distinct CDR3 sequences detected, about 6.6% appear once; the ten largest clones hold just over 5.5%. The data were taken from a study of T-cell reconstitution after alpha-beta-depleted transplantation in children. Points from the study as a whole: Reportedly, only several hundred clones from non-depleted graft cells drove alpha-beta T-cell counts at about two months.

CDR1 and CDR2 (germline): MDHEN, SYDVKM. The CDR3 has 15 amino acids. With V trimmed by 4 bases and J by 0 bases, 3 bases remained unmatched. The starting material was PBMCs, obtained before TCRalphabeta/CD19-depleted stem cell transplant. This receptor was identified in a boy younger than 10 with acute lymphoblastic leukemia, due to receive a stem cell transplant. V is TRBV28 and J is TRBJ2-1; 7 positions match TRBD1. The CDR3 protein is CASSSRQGSYNEQFF. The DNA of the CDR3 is TGTGCCAGCAGTTCCCGACAGGGCTCCTACAATGAGCAGTTCTTC.